Below are 2 T cell receptor beta chains sequenced from a single sample in a study of cytomegalovirus exposure and HLA in healthy donors. 60 Vbeta and 13 Jbeta primers were used in PCR. Measured with immunoSEQ multiplex PCR; TCRdb has only the in-frame clones, and not every one. The data hold 200,000 to 250,000 clones, with over 70% observed a single time. Material: PBMCs. These receptors were collected from a woman aged 55-69 years in good health and CMV-seropositive.

CDR3 residues: CASSPEGGWAQPQHF. The DNA of the CDR3 is TGCGCCAGCAGCCCGGAAGGGGGTTGGGCTCAGCCCCAGCATTTT. The chain uses TRBV5-1 and TRBJ1-5, with D maybe TRBD1 (6 bases). Germline CDR1 and CDR2: SGHRS and YFSETQ. The ends were cut back, 4 bases at V and 6 bases at J, with 17 bases in the middle. The CDR3 totals 15 residues.

This rearrangement joins TRBV18 to TRBJ2-5; tentative D call: TRBD2 (5 bases). Germline CDR1 and CDR2: KGHSH and LQKENI. This CDR3 is 13 amino acids long. V was trimmed by 5 bases and J by 5 bases, leaving 12 bases between them. CDR3 DNA sequence: TGTGCCAGCTCAAGGAAACGGGATGAGACCCAGTACTTC. It translates to CASSRKRDETQYF.